This T cell receptor (beta chain) was observed in a study of molecular identifiers for immune sequencing clone quantification. Study-level information: For replicates, RNA isolated from 20,000 or 100,000 naive CD8 cells was divided into five portions, of which four were sequenced.

Germline CDR1 and CDR2: SGHAT and FQNNGV. This CDR3 contains 12 residues. V was pared by 8 bases and J by 1 base, with 8 bases between. Using a CD8+CD4-CCR7+CD45RA+ phenotype, naive CD8 T cells were sorted. A remark on this clonotype: What it binds is not known.

General study results and limits: Whereas clones above 20 RNA copies held under 1% of naive-cell molecules, they held over 98% of effector molecules.

Methods described previously, with TCR primers listed, were used for bulk TCR libraries. Each CDR3 protein is one row after TCRdb ran MiXCR on the PCR reads. The data hold fewer than 45,000 distinct CDR3 sequences, with about 18% observed a single time. This receptor was identified in a human donor in good health. Some libraries in this study had Jurkat cell RNA spiked in. This sequence joins TRBV11-2 and TRBJ2-5; D call uncertain. The sequenced sample consisted of naive CD8+ T cells from blood, with Jurkat cell RNA spiked in. Stated subset: FACS-sorted CD8+CD4-CCR7+CD45RA+ naive T cells. The CDR3 region is CASSLGQETQYF. Here the CDR3 DNA reads TGTGCCAGCTCGTTAGGCCAAGAGACCCAGTACTTC.